A selection of T cell receptor beta chains follows, all from one sample in a study of cytomegalovirus exposure and HLA in healthy donors. The table came from immunoSEQ multiplex PCR; TCRdb's copy has only in-frame clones and leaves some out. Found here are about 83,000 clones, 90% to 97% of them singletons; the top ten hold about 1.3%. Sequencing input: PBMCs. The receptor set was obtained from a woman aged 18-29 years in good health and CMV-seronegative. Both conserved end residues are part of each CDR3. Fields, in order: D gene, clone size, J gene, V gene, CDR3 DNA, CDR3 protein. The D gene is left open where the match is weak. Expanded clones get a size class; other rows say once, few or many, or leave the size out.

d_gene: TRBD1
abundance: NA
j_gene: TRBJ1-2
v_gene: TRBV2
CDR3nt: TGTGCCAGCAGCATTCCTACAGGGGGGGTTGGTGGCTACACCTTC
CDR3aa: CASSIPTGGVGGYTF

d_gene: NA
abundance: NA
j_gene: TRBJ2-1
v_gene: TRBV7-9
CDR3nt: TGTGCCAGCAGCTTAGGAACGTTACTAAACAATGAGCAGTTCTTC
CDR3aa: CASSLGTLLNNEQFF

d_gene: TRBD2
abundance: NA
j_gene: TRBJ2-3
v_gene: TRBV2
CDR3nt: TGTGCCAGCAGTGGCCTAGCGGGAGGTGGGAGGACAGATACGCAGTATTTT
CDR3aa: CASSGLAGGGRTDTQYF

d_gene: NA
abundance: NA
j_gene: TRBJ1-4
v_gene: TRBV7-7
CDR3nt: TGTGCCAGCAGCTTAGCTGCGGGGGACGAAAAACTGTTTTTT
CDR3aa: CASSLAAGDEKLFF

d_gene: NA
abundance: NA
j_gene: TRBJ1-5
v_gene: TRBV4-1
CDR3nt: TGCGCCAGCAGCCCTGACGGGGAAAACAATCAGCCCCAGCATTTT
CDR3aa: CASSPDGENNQPQHF

d_gene: TRBD1
abundance: NA
j_gene: TRBJ1-1
v_gene: TRBV5-1
CDR3nt: TGCGCCAGCAGGACAGGGGAGGACTGGGGTGAAGCTTTCTTT
CDR3aa: CASRTGEDWGEAFF

d_gene: TRBD2
abundance: NA
j_gene: TRBJ2-5
v_gene: TRBV7-8
CDR3nt: TGTGCCAGCAGCCGGACTAGCGGGAGTGAGGAGACCCAGTACTTC
CDR3aa: CASSRTSGSEETQYF

d_gene: NA
abundance: NA
j_gene: TRBJ2-1
v_gene: TRBV19
CDR3nt: TGTGCCAGTAGTAGGGTAGACAGCAACAATGAGCAGTTCTTC
CDR3aa: CASSRVDSNNEQFF

d_gene: TRBD2
abundance: NA
j_gene: TRBJ2-1
v_gene: TRBV10-3
CDR3nt: TGTGCCATCAGTGATCAGCGGGAGCACAATGAGCAGTTCTTC
CDR3aa: CAISDQREHNEQFF

d_gene: NA
abundance: few
j_gene: TRBJ2-1
v_gene: TRBV28
CDR3nt: TGTGCCAGCCTACGACAATACAATGAGCAGTTCTTC
CDR3aa: CASLRQYNEQFF

d_gene: NA
abundance: NA
j_gene: TRBJ2-3
v_gene: TRBV7-9
CDR3nt: TGTGCCAGCAGCTTAGGGCAACTAGGCGATACGCAGTATTTT
CDR3aa: CASSLGQLGDTQYF

d_gene: TRBD1
abundance: NA
j_gene: TRBJ2-5
v_gene: TRBV30
CDR3nt: TGTGCCTGGACAGTAGGGGGCCACCAAGAGACCCAGTACTTC
CDR3aa: CAWTVGGHQETQYF

d_gene: TRBD2
abundance: NA
j_gene: TRBJ2-7
v_gene: TRBV11-2
CDR3nt: TGTGCCAGCAGCTTATATAGGGCCCCGCTAGCGGGAGGGTACGAGCAGTACTTC
CDR3aa: CASSLYRAPLAGGYEQYF

d_gene: TRBD2
abundance: NA
j_gene: TRBJ2-7
v_gene: TRBV18
CDR3nt: TGTGCCAGCTCACCACTACGCGGGGGGTACGAGCAGTACTTC
CDR3aa: CASSPLRGGYEQYF

d_gene: TRBD2
abundance: NA
j_gene: TRBJ2-3
v_gene: TRBV9
CDR3nt: TGTGCCAGCAGCGTGGTGTCTGTTAGCGGGATTGGGACAGATACGCAGTATTTT
CDR3aa: CASSVVSVSGIGTDTQYF

d_gene: NA
abundance: NA
j_gene: TRBJ1-5
v_gene: TRBV6-1
CDR3nt: TGTGCCAGCAGTGGGGCCTTTATGGCAGGGGTCAATCAGCCCCAGCATTTT
CDR3aa: CASSGAFMAGVNQPQHF

d_gene: NA
abundance: NA
j_gene: TRBJ2-3
v_gene: TRBV15
CDR3nt: TGTGCCACCTCACCTAATCAGGGGAACACAGATACGCAGTATTTT
CDR3aa: CATSPNQGNTDTQYF

d_gene: NA
abundance: NA
j_gene: TRBJ1-6
v_gene: TRBV10-3
CDR3nt: TGTGCCATCAGTGAGTCTCGGCAGGGTAATTCACCCCTCCACTTT
CDR3aa: CAISESRQGNSPLHF

d_gene: NA
abundance: NA
j_gene: TRBJ2-5
v_gene: TRBV30
CDR3nt: TGTGCCTGGAGTGTACAGGGTGAGACCCAGTACTTC
CDR3aa: CAWSVQGETQYF

d_gene: NA
abundance: NA
j_gene: TRBJ1-5
v_gene: TRBV7-9
CDR3nt: TGTGCCAGCAGCTTAAAAGGTGCAGAGGGCAATCAGCCCCAGCATTTT
CDR3aa: CASSLKGAEGNQPQHF

d_gene: NA
abundance: once
j_gene: TRBJ1-6
v_gene: TRBV27
CDR3nt: TGTGCCAGTCTAGATACAGGAGCCCCCGGGTTTGCACCCCTCCACTTT
CDR3aa: CASLDTGAPGFAPLHF

d_gene: NA
abundance: NA
j_gene: TRBJ1-2
v_gene: TRBV7-2
CDR3nt: TGTGCCAGCAGCCCTCGAGGGGTTTCTACAGGGTTTGGCTACACCTTC
CDR3aa: CASSPRGVSTGFGYTF

d_gene: TRBD2
abundance: NA
j_gene: TRBJ2-7
v_gene: TRBV10-3
CDR3nt: TGTGCCATCAGTGGGAGGGTAGCGGGAGAACTTGAACGCGAGCAGTACTTC
CDR3aa: CAISGRVAGELEREQYF

d_gene: NA
abundance: NA
j_gene: TRBJ1-2
v_gene: TRBV5-4
CDR3nt: TGTGCCAGCAGTCCACCCGGTGCTAACTATGGCTACACCTTC
CDR3aa: CASSPPGANYGYTF

d_gene: TRBD1
abundance: NA
j_gene: TRBJ1-1
v_gene: TRBV19
CDR3nt: TGTGCCAGTAGTCTTGGTGTGAGGACAGGGACGAAGTTGAACACTGAAGCTTTCTTT
CDR3aa: CASSLGVRTGTKLNTEAFF

d_gene: NA
abundance: NA
j_gene: TRBJ2-5
v_gene: TRBV21-1
CDR3nt: TGTGCCAGCAGGGGTAGCGGGAGGAGGGAGACCCAGTACTTC
CDR3aa: CASRGSGRRETQYF

d_gene: NA
abundance: NA
j_gene: TRBJ2-3
v_gene: TRBV6-5
CDR3nt: TGTGCCAGCAGTCGACGACTGGAGGATACGCAGTATTTT
CDR3aa: CASSRRLEDTQYF

d_gene: NA
abundance: NA
j_gene: TRBJ2-7
v_gene: TRBV27
CDR3nt: TGTGCCAGCGGGTTCCCGGGCGAGCAGTACTTC
CDR3aa: CASGFPGEQYF

d_gene: NA
abundance: NA
j_gene: TRBJ1-6
v_gene: TRBV7-8
CDR3nt: TGTGCCAGCAGCTTAGTTGAAGCCGGTGCAGGCAATTCACCCCTCCACTTT
CDR3aa: CASSLVEAGAGNSPLHF

d_gene: TRBD1
abundance: few
j_gene: TRBJ2-2
v_gene: TRBV10-3
CDR3nt: TGTGCCATTCATTCCGGGACAGGGGGCCGGGAGCTGTTTTTT
CDR3aa: CAIHSGTGGRELFF

d_gene: TRBD1
abundance: NA
j_gene: TRBJ2-7
v_gene: TRBV11-3
CDR3nt: TGTGCCAGCAGCGCGACCGGGACAGGCCGCCCCTACGAGCAGTACTTC
CDR3aa: CASSATGTGRPYEQYF

d_gene: TRBD2
abundance: NA
j_gene: TRBJ2-3
v_gene: TRBV29-1
CDR3nt: TGCAGCGTTGAAGGCGAATCGGGAGGGTCAGATACGCAGTATTTT
CDR3aa: CSVEGESGGSDTQYF

d_gene: TRBD1
abundance: NA
j_gene: TRBJ1-5
v_gene: TRBV5-1
CDR3nt: TGCGCCAGCAGCATATGGACAGGGTCTGATCAGCCCCAGCATTTT
CDR3aa: CASSIWTGSDQPQHF

d_gene: NA
abundance: NA
j_gene: TRBJ1-1
v_gene: TRBV7-6
CDR3nt: TGTGCCAGCAGCTTAGCCATCTGGGAGACTGAAGCTTTCTTT
CDR3aa: CASSLAIWETEAFF

d_gene: NA
abundance: NA
j_gene: TRBJ2-5
v_gene: TRBV4-2
CDR3nt: TGTGCCAGCAGCCAAGATCTAAGGCGGAAAGAGACCCAGTACTTC
CDR3aa: CASSQDLRRKETQYF

d_gene: TRBD1
abundance: once
j_gene: TRBJ2-1
v_gene: TRBV5-1
CDR3nt: TGCGCCAGCAGCAAGACAGGGAAGTTGGGCAATGAGCAGTTCTTC
CDR3aa: CASSKTGKLGNEQFF

d_gene: TRBD2
abundance: NA
j_gene: TRBJ2-7
v_gene: TRBV5-5
CDR3nt: TGTGCCAGCAGCTACCGACTAGCGGGAGGGCTTACCTCCAACTACGAGCAGTACTTC
CDR3aa: CASSYRLAGGLTSNYEQYF

d_gene: TRBD1
abundance: NA
j_gene: TRBJ1-2
v_gene: TRBV2
CDR3nt: TGTGCCAGCAGTGAAAGAGTAACCGGGACAGGCTTCTATGGCTACACCTTC
CDR3aa: CASSERVTGTGFYGYTF

d_gene: TRBD1
abundance: NA
j_gene: TRBJ1-2
v_gene: TRBV13
CDR3nt: TGTGCCAGCAGCTTAGAGGGACAGGGAAACTATGGCTACACCTTC
CDR3aa: CASSLEGQGNYGYTF

d_gene: NA
abundance: NA
j_gene: TRBJ1-1
v_gene: TRBV20-1
CDR3nt: TGCAGTGCTTACAGGGTTGCTGAAGCTTTCTTT
CDR3aa: CSAYRVAEAFF

d_gene: NA
abundance: few
j_gene: TRBJ1-2
v_gene: TRBV18
CDR3nt: TGTGCCAGCTCACCACCAGAGGGTGGCTACACCTTC
CDR3aa: CASSPPEGGYTF

d_gene: NA
abundance: NA
j_gene: TRBJ2-1
v_gene: TRBV7-9
CDR3nt: TGTGCCAGCAGCTTGGACAACGAATACAATGAGCAGTTCTTC
CDR3aa: CASSLDNEYNEQFF

d_gene: TRBD2
abundance: once
j_gene: TRBJ2-1
v_gene: TRBV7-9
CDR3nt: TGTGCCAGCAGCTTAGAGCTAGCGGGAACTTACAATGAGCAGTTCTTC
CDR3aa: CASSLELAGTYNEQFF

d_gene: TRBD1
abundance: NA
j_gene: TRBJ1-3
v_gene: TRBV9
CDR3nt: TGTGCCAGCAGCCTCGGGACAGTTGGAAACACCATATATTTT
CDR3aa: CASSLGTVGNTIYF

d_gene: TRBD2
abundance: NA
j_gene: TRBJ2-1
v_gene: TRBV6-6
CDR3nt: TGTGCCAGCAGCCATTCCGGGACTAGCGGGACTGAGCTGTTCTTC
CDR3aa: CASSHSGTSGTELFF

d_gene: NA
abundance: NA
j_gene: TRBJ2-7
v_gene: TRBV14
CDR3nt: TGTGCCAGCAGCCAAGACGCGATGTCCTACGAGCAGTACTTC
CDR3aa: CASSQDAMSYEQYF

d_gene: TRBD1
abundance: NA
j_gene: TRBJ2-7
v_gene: TRBV7-2
CDR3nt: TGTGCCAGCAGCCAGGGGGATTCTACCTACGAGCAGTACTTC
CDR3aa: CASSQGDSTYEQYF

d_gene: NA
abundance: NA
j_gene: TRBJ2-5
v_gene: TRBV28
CDR3nt: TGTGCCAGCAGTCCCTTCGAGAAAGAGACCCAGTACTTC
CDR3aa: CASSPFEKETQYF

d_gene: TRBD1
abundance: NA
j_gene: TRBJ2-5
v_gene: TRBV19
CDR3nt: TGTGCCAGTAGCCCGGACAGGGGGCGCGCAGAGACCCAGTACTTC
CDR3aa: CASSPDRGRAETQYF

d_gene: TRBD1
abundance: few
j_gene: TRBJ1-2
v_gene: TRBV11-2
CDR3nt: TGTGCCAGCAGCCTTGGGACAGGCTATGGCTACACCTTC
CDR3aa: CASSLGTGYGYTF

d_gene: NA
abundance: NA
j_gene: TRBJ2-3
v_gene: TRBV4-1
CDR3nt: TGCGCCAGCAGCCCGGAGACAGGAACAGATACGCAGTATTTT
CDR3aa: CASSPETGTDTQYF

d_gene: TRBD2
abundance: NA
j_gene: TRBJ2-3
v_gene: TRBV7-8
CDR3nt: TGTGCCAGCAGCTTACCCGCATCAGCGGGAAATGGGGCAGATACGCAGTATTTT
CDR3aa: CASSLPASAGNGADTQYF

d_gene: TRBD1
abundance: NA
j_gene: TRBJ1-4
v_gene: TRBV18
CDR3nt: TGTGCCAGCTCAAGCTCCGGGACAGGGGAAGAAAAACTGTTTTTT
CDR3aa: CASSSSGTGEEKLFF